Given below is one T cell receptor (beta chain) in context. The antigen this receptor binds is unknown. No much larger clone exists at a distance of one base, and base qualities are not known. This specimen belongs to a study of shared clonotypes between healthy human individuals (dated by TCRdb to about 2020). About the investigation overall: A couple of women and a few men aged 18 to 49 years were included in the cohort. For each donor, three plates each were used for CD4 naive and CD4 memory, two plates were used for CD8 naive, and one plate was used for CD8 memory. To estimate repertoire size and how much clonotypes are shared between individuals, the study performed deep sequencing of blood TCR repertoires from a few healthy adults. Libraries were prepared and TCR repertoires were sequenced by different laboratories using diverse techniques, in order to increase sequencing depth and limit assay-specific biases. Per donor, leukapheresis produced somewhere between about 0.9 and 9.5 billion PBMCs. General conclusions and limits of the study: Clonotypes shared by all four sorted-subset donors showed higher generation probabilities than non-shared clonotypes. Naive subsets generally had larger estimated clonotype richness than memory subsets did. Approximately 5% of naive CD4, more than 3% of naive CD8, 2.3% of memory CD4, and around 0.42% of memory CD8 clonotypes were shared across several donors. Because the study included only a small number of donors, the genetic and exposure-history diversity represented was limited. Incomplete sequencing was indicated by rarefaction of sorted-subset datasets, despite the large sequencing depth. Sampling was limited to blood, and TCR repertoires in tissue likely differ from TCR repertoires in blood. Based on pairwise subsampling, the degree of clonotype sharing among donors was expected to be affected by sequencing depth.

Using the deep immunoSEQ assay, multiplex PCR amplified TCR CDR3 regions from genomic DNA. Extracted genomic DNA from each cell subset was spread evenly across all wells of several immunoSEQ 96-well plates, with each plate serving as a replicate. For sorted subsets, about 200 ng genomic DNA, equal to 30,000 or so T cell genomes, was loaded into each replicate PCR. Purified libraries were quantified with a Qubit 3.0 fluorometer, sized on a Bioanalyzer 2100, and re-quantified with the KAPA Library Quantification kit. Every immunoSEQ 96-well plate was sequenced on a separate single-read 150-cycle Illumina NextSeq 550 flow cell. The authors processed their data as follows. Because the immunoSEQ output held only junctional sequences and lacked quality scores, the filtering could not match the filtering applied to full-length reads. To assign V/J genes and CDR3, sequences were annotated against IMGT germline references using PyIR, a Python wrapper for IgBLAST v1.9. Any read was removed if the V/J assignment was weak (E-value above 1e-6), the CDR3 was missing, or the read contained stop codons, out-of-frame junctions, or ambiguous translated residues. V3J clonotypes were defined as sequences sharing an identical inferred V gene, J gene, and CDR3 amino acid sequence. Percentage overlap between repertoires was calculated by dividing the number of shared unique clonotypes by the size of the smaller repertoire. Repertoire richness was assessed with RTK rarefaction, the Chao1 estimator, and Recon v2.1 estimates of unobserved clonotypes. Generation probabilities for all TCRbeta clonotypes obtained by the gDNA method from a few donors were computed using OLGA. In its TCRdb copy, this immuneACCESS table keeps in-frame sequences only and misses some clones. Where compared with another copy, unresolved V genes explain less than half of these, and the others have no known cause. Clonal size and the V and J genes are those of that table, whereas D and trimming came from the DNA. A total of 600,000 to 750,000 clones appear in this sample, 60% to 80% of them only once. Under 2% of the sample belongs to the ten largest clones.

Healthy HIV-negative adults with no recently reported acute infections or vaccinations were included as donors. Every donor was a Caucasian adult residing in Nashville, Tennessee, USA. Magnetic negative selection was used to enrich CD4+ T cells, after which naive cells were positively selected on CD45RA and the negative fraction became the memory subset. After blood collection by leukapheresis, PBMCs were isolated using Ficoll-Histopaque density gradient centrifugation and then cryopreserved in the vapor phase of liquid nitrogen. Analytical flow cytometry was used to check the purity and quantity of every magnetically sorted T cell population. Each sorted fraction had its genomic DNA isolated and then quantified by UV absorbance on a Nanodrop 2000c. The TCR sequence derives from a woman aged 25 to 39 in good health. Sequencing input: memory CD4+ T cells sorted from blood. Per the publication, the cell subset or site label means: CD45RA-negative fraction.

The CDR3 reads as follows: CASSLVLGQGAHEQYF. The DNA sequence is as follows: TGTGCCAGCAGCTTGGTTTTGGGACAGGGGGCTCACGAGCAGTACTTC. The V and J genes are TRBV5-8 and TRBJ2-7; 12 central bases correspond to TRBD1. Looking up the germline V gene yields CDR1 SGHTS and CDR2 YDEGEE. From the cysteine through the phenylalanine, the CDR3 covers 16 amino acids. This entry keeps only the CDR3 DNA: 48 bases, framed from base 1. From V the trimming removes 0 bases and from J it removes 5 bases, while the gene matches leave 6 bases of the junction unaccounted for.